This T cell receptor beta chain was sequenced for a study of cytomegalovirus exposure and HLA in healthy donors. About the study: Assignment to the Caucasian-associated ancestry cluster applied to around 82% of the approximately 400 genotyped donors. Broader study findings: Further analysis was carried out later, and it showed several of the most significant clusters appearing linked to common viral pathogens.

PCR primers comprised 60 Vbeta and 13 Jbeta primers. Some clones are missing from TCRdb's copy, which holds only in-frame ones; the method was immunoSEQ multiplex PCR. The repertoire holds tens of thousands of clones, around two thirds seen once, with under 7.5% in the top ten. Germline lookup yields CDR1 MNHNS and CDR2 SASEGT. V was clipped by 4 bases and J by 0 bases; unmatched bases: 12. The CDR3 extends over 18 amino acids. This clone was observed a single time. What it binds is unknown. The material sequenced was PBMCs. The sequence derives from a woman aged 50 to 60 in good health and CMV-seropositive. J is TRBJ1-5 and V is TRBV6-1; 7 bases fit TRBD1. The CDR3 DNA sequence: TGTGCCAGCAGTGCCTTTCACAGGGGTCTGGATAGCAATCAGCCCCAGCATTTT. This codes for CASSAFHRGLDSNQPQHF.